This is a list of T cell receptor beta chains from one sample in a study of T cell responses to AZD1222 COVID-19 vaccine. Here immunoSEQ multiplex PCR was the method, and the copy in TCRdb shows in-frame clones only, minus some. The table records some 110,000 clones, approximately 91% of them present only once. This specimen was peripheral blood, taken on day 0 of AZD1222 vaccination. These receptor sequences come from an adult in good health. Both conserved end residues are part of each CDR3.

j_gene | v_gene | CDR3aa
TRBJ2-7 | TRBV5-1 | CASSLVERHEQYF
TRBJ1-1 | TRBV5-6 | CASSLYAGTMNTEAFF
TRBJ2-3 | TRBV4-1 | CASSQLSGDTDTQYF
TRBJ2-7 | TRBV20-1 | CSASPVDIRISYEQYF
TRBJ2-5 | TRBV5-1 | CASSNPGLAGETQYF
TRBJ1-2 | TRBV28 | CASRSGTGGLIDYGYTF
TRBJ1-1 | TRBV6-1 | CASSEWRGLFTEAFF
TRBJ2-2 | TRBV2 | CARTRDTGELFF
TRBJ1-2 | TRBV28 | CASTGGDTFYGYTF
TRBJ2-1 | TRBV13 | CASSLGTGTRANEQFF
TRBJ1-5 | TRBV4-1 | CASSQGQGLGQPQHF
TRBJ2-5 | TRBV3-1/TRBV3-2 | CASRGAETQYF
TRBJ2-4 | TRBV5-5 | CASREIAKNIQYF
TRBJ1-1 | TRBV19 | CASSAQWNTEAFF
TRBJ2-7 | TRBV6-5 | CASRKDRVLHEQYF
TRBJ2-7 | TRBV6-6 | CASTPGWYEQYF
TRBJ1-4 | TRBV25-1 | CASSEVTGQGEKLFF
TRBJ1-1 | TRBV28 | CASRGQGSRDEAFF
TRBJ1-5 | TRBV19 | CASSLVGPSNQPQHF
TRBJ2-1 | TRBV6-5 | CASSWGGRSYNEQFF
TRBJ1-4 | TRBV4-2 | CASSSQKSSTNEKLFF
TRBJ2-1 | TRBV19 | CASRFQVHNEQFF